The count of the clone carrying this TCR beta chain is one. Residents of about two dozen US areas, aged about 18 to 89 years, made up the participants. Allocation to cohorts depended on clinical history reported by the participants. The sample originates from a study of blood T cell repertoires in COVID-19. Overall study context: PBMCs, B-cell-depleted T cells, or T cells were the source of the cDNA or gDNA that made up the material.

Germline values: CDR1 SGHAT, CDR2 FQNNGV. The CDR3 is 18 amino acids. With 4 bases clipped from V and 0 bases from J, the junction kept 10 bases outside the gene matches. Original data processing: Amplification of reference gene primers was used by the study to estimate nucleated cell counts. Assay used: immunoSEQ multiplex PCR; TCRdb lists only in-frame clones, some missing. V and J calls and clone size follow that table, whereas D and trimming were derived from the DNA. This table has more than 450,000 clones, roughly 87% appearing once. Sequencing was done on a sample of PBMCs or T cells enriched from blood (not recorded which). The sequence derives from a woman aged 18-29 years who had recovered from COVID-19. J is TRBJ2-3 and V is TRBV11-2; TRBD2 matches 10 bases. In DNA, the CDR3 is TGTGCCAGCAGCTATGGATCTAGCGGGAGCCCTAGCACAGATACGCAGTATTTT. Amino acid sequence: CASSYGSSGSPSTDTQYF.